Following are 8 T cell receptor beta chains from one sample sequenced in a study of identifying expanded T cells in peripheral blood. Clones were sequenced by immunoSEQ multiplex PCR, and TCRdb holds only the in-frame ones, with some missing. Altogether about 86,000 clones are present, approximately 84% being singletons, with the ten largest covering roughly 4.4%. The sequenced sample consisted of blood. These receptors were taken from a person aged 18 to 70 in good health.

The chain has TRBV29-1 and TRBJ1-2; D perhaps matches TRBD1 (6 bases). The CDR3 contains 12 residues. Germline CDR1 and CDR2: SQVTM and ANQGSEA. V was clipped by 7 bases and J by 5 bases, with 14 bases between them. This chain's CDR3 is CSAVGQTYGYTF. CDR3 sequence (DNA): TGCAGCGCTGTCGGACAGACTTATGGCTACACCTTC.

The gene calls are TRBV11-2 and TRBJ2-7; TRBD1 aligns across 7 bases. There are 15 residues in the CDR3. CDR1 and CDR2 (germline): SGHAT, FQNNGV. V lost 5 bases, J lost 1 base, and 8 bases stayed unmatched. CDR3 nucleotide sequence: TGTGCCAGCAGCGCCGGGACAGCCGTTTCCTACGAGCAGTACTTC. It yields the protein CASSAGTAVSYEQYF.

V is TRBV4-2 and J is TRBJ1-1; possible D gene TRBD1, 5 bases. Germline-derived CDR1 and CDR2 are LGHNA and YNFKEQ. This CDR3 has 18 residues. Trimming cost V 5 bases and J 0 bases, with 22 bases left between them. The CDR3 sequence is CASSLWGGAASLNTEAFF. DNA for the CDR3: TGTGCCAGCAGCTTGTGGGGTGGGGCCGCGTCCTTGAACACTGAAGCTTTCTTT.

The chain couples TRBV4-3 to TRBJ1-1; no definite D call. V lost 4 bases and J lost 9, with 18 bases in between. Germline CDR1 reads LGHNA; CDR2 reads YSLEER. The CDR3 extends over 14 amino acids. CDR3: CASSPSSTYYKAFF. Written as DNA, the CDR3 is TGCGCCAGCAGCCCTTCATCAACTTATTACAAAGCTTTCTTT.

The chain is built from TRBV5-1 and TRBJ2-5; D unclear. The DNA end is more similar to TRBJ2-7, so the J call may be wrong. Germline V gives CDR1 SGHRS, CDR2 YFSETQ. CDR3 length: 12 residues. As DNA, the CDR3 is TGCGCCAGCAGCTCCTCTTTCTACGAGCAGTACTTC. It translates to CASSSSFYEQYF.

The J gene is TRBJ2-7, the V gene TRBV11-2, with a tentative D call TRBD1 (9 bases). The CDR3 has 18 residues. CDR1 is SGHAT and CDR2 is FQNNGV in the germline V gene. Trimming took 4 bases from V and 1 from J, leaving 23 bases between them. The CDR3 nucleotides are TGTGCCAGCAGCTACGGGACAGGGTTTCCGGGGGGGTCCTACGAGCAGTACTTC. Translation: CASSYGTGFPGGSYEQYF.

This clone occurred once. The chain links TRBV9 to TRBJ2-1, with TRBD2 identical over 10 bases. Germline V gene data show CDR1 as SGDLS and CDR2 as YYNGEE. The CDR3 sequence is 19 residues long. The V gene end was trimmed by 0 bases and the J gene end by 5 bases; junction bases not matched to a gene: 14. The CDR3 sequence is CASSVEGGSGGPGNNEQFF. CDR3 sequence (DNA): TGTGCCAGCAGCGTAGAGGGCGGTAGCGGGGGGCCCGGGAACAATGAGCAGTTCTTC.

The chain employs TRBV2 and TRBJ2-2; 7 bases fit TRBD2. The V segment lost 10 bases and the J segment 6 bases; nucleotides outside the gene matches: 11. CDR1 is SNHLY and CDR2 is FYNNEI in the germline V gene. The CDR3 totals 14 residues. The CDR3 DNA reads TGTGCCACCGCGGGCTGGGGGGGATCCGGGGAGCTGTTTTTT. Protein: CATAGWGGSGELFF.